Described below is a single T cell receptor (beta chain) sequence and its context. The antigen is unknown. The data belong to a study of beta chain features in type 1 diabetes. Study-wide context: Patients shared similar age, gender and cell yields with healthy donors. The study's findings and limits: VDJ junctions in type 1 diabetes patients carried more deletions and fewer insertions. PCR might favor shorter templates, but any such skew would affect patients and controls equally.

Trimming cost V 0 bases and J 0 bases, with 9 bases left between them. Germline CDR1 is LGHNA and CDR2 is YSLEER. The CDR3 extends over 16 amino acids. Each sorted population was over 95% pure. As every portion of the isolated RNA was reverse transcribed, the sequencing read expressed TCRB transcripts. TCRdb's table, derived via immunoSEQ multiplex PCR, lists solely in-frame clones and lacks some. The data contain 900,000 or so clones, 17% of them singletons. The chain combines TRBV4-3 with TRBJ2-4; no definite D call. The specimen sequenced was naive CD4+ T cells from blood. This receptor was taken from a woman between 18 and 29 years old in good health. Written as DNA, the CDR3 is TGCGCCAGCAGCCAAGATCTGCGACTAGCCAAAAACATTCAGTACTTC. As protein: CASSQDLRLAKNIQYF.